This T cell receptor (beta chain) was identified during a study of early T cells in non-severe SARS-CoV-2 infection. Study information: Chains stayed unpaired after sequencing of bulk RNA from unsorted whole blood.

TCRdb re-analysed the 5' RACE reads in MiXCR, keeping a single row per CDR3 protein. The sample consists of more than 65,000 distinct CDR3 sequences, 13% of them appearing once. Trimming left V 5 bases short and J 6 bases short, with 17 bases between. This CDR3 contains 15 residues. Germline V gene sequence: CDR1 SGHVS, CDR2 FQNEAQ. This TCR came from an adult who was a healthcare worker with PCR-confirmed SARS-CoV-2 infection or an uninfected control (not recorded which). Specimen: whole blood. The rearrangement uses TRBV7-8 and TRBJ1-3; no definite D call. The CDR3 coding sequence is TGTGCCAGCAGCCCTTCGGGGAAAGCTGAAAACACCATATATTTT. Residues: CASSPSGKAENTIYF.